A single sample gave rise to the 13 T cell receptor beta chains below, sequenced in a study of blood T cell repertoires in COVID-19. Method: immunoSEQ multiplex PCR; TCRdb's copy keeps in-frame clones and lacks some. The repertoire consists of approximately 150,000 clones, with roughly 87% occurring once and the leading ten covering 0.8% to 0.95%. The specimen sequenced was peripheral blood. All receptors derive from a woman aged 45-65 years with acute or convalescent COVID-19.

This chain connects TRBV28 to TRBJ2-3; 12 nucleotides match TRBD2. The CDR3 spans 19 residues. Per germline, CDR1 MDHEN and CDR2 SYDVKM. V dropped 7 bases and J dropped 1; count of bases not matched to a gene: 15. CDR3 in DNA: TGTGCCAGCATTGGTAGAGGGCTAGCGGGGGGGAAACGCACAGATACGCAGTATTTT. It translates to CASIGRGLAGGKRTDTQYF.

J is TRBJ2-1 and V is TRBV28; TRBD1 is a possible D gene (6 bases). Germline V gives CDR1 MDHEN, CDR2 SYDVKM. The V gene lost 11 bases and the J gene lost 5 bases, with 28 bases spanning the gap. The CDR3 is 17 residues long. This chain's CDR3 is CAASGASGLSNHNEQFF. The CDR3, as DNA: TGTGCCGCCTCAGGGGCGTCGGGCCTCTCGAATCACAATGAGCAGTTCTTC.

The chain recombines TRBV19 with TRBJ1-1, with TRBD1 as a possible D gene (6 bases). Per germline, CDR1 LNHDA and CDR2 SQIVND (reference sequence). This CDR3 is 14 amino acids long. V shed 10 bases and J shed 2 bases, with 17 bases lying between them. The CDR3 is CATQEGGQNTEAFF. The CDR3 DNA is TGTGCCACCCAAGAGGGGGGGCAAAACACTGAAGCTTTCTTT.

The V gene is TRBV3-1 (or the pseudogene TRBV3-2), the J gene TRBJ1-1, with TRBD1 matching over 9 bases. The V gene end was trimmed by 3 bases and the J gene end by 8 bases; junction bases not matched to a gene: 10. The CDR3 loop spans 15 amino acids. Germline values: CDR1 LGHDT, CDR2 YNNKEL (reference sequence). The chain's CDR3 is CASSHLQGAIYEAFF. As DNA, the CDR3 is TGTGCCAGCAGCCACTTACAGGGGGCGATTTACGAAGCTTTCTTT.

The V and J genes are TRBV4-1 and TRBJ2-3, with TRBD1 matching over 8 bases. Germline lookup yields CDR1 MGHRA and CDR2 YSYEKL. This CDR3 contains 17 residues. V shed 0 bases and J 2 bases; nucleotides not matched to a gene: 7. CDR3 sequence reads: CASSQDHGQGDTDTQYF. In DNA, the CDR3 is TGCGCCAGCAGCCAAGATCACGGACAGGGTGACACAGATACGCAGTATTTT.

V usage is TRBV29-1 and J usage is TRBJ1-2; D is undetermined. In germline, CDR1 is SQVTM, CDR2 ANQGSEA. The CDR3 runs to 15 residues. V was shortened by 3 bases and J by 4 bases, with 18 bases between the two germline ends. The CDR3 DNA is TGCAGCGTTGAGATCGGCGCGTCACGACTCTATGGCTACACCTTC. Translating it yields CSVEIGASRLYGYTF.

CDR3 DNA: TGCGCCAGCAGCTTGGACGATAGCACTGAAGCTTTCTTT. It specifies CASSLDDSTEAFF. V is TRBV5-1 and J is TRBJ1-1; D call uncertain. The germline gives CDR1 SGHRS, CDR2 YFSETQ. V lost 0 bases to trimming and J lost 4 bases, with 7 bases between them. This CDR3 contains 13 residues.

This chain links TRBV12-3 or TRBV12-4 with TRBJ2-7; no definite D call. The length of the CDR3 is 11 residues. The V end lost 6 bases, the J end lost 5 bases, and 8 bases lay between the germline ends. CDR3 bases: TGTGCCAGCAGCCCCCCGGACGAGCAGTACTTC. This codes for CASSPPDEQYF.

For the CDR3, the DNA is TGTGCCAGCCGCCTCCCGGGTACTTCATACGAGCAGTACTTC. It yields the protein CASRLPGTSYEQYF. The chain employs TRBV6-5 and TRBJ2-7; D unclear. Deletions cut 8 bases from V and 4 bases from J, with 18 bases between. The CDR3 is made up of 14 amino acids. The germline V gene encodes CDR1 MNHEY and CDR2 SVGAGI.

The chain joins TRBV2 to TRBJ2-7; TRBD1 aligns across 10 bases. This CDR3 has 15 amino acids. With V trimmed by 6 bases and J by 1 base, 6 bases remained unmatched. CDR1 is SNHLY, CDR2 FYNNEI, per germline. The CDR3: CASSPRDRGSYEQYF. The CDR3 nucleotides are TGTGCCAGCAGCCCCCGGGACAGGGGATCCTACGAGCAGTACTTC.

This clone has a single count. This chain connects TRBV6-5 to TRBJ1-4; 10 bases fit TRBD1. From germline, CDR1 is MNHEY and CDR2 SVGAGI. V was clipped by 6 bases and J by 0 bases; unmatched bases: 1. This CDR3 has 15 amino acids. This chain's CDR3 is CASSGQGATNEKLFF. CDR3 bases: TGTGCCAGCAGCGGACAGGGGGCAACTAATGAAAAACTGTTTTTT.

The CDR3 protein is CASSTGPGALQFF. CDR3 sequence (DNA): TGTGCCAGCAGCACAGGTCCGGGCGCTCTTCAGTTCTTC. J is TRBJ2-1 and V is TRBV7-3; the D gene is possibly TRBD1 (5 bases). The CDR3 totals 13 residues. Trimming removed 5 bases from V and 13 bases from J, with 18 bases in between. Germline lookup yields CDR1 SGHTA and CDR2 FQGTGA. Complete variable domain (other parts from reference TRBV7-3 and TRBJ2-1): GAGVSQTPSNKVTEKGKYVELRCDPISGHTALYWYRQSLGQGPEFLIYFQGTGAADDSGLPNDRFFAVRPEGSVSTLKIQRTERGDSAVYLCASSTGPGALQFFGPGTRLTVL.

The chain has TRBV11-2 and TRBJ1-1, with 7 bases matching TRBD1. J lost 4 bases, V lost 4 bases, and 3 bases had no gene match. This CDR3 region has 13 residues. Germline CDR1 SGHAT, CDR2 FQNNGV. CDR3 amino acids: CASSSRQGTEAFF. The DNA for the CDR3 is TGTGCCAGCAGCTCTCGACAGGGCACTGAAGCTTTCTTT.